This TCR beta chain comes out of a study of T cell responses to AZD1222 COVID-19 vaccine. Analyses pooled second doses at about 4 or about 12 weeks. TCRdb keeps only in-frame clones here, not all; method: immunoSEQ multiplex PCR. The data show tens of thousands of clones, over 75% seen once. Comments on this clone: Its matching antigen is unknown.

There are 11 residues in the CDR3. Trimming pared 4 bases from V and 1 base from J, leaving 4 bases between. Per the germline V gene, CDR1 is SQVTM and CDR2 is ANQGSEA. General study results and limits: Seropositivity was recorded at baseline in only six AZD1222 recipients. Mostly white British, mostly female donors; authors suggested clonal diversity may be underestimated.

Sequencing was performed on peripheral blood, taken 28 days after the second AZD1222 dose. The chain uses TRBV29-1 and TRBJ1-1; D uncertain. The receptor was derived from an adult who received the AZD1222 COVID-19 vaccine. CDR3 bases: TGCAGCGTTGGGCAGAACACTGAAGCTTTCTTT. It encodes CSVGQNTEAFF.